Included here is one T cell receptor beta chain sequence, with context. Its antigen is unidentified. Sequencing was performed with immunoSEQ multiplex PCR; in TCRdb, only in-frame clones are kept and a portion is missing. The table has 15,000 to 20,000 clones, over 60% seen once. Isolation of CD4+ and CD8+ cells used positive magnetic bead selection, with purity checked by flow cytometry. This sample was included in a study of somatic mutations in cytotoxic T cells in rheumatoid arthritis. Study overall: Patient blood (about 30 ml EDTA) was collected right after diagnosis, preceding any treatment. Findings and caveats of the study: Over 20% of CD8+ cells belonged to the largest CD8+ clone in about an eighth of the 65 patients. Measured CD8+ T-cell clonality, a value compared between rheumatoid arthritis patients and age-matched healthy controls, did not differ significantly.

The V gene lost 3 bases and the J gene lost 5 bases, with 8 bases spanning the gap. Germline V CDR1 and CDR2: SEHNR, FQNEAQ (reference sequence). CDR3 length: 12 amino acids. The sample comprised CD8+ T cells sorted from blood. The receptor comes from an adult with rheumatoid arthritis. The rearrangement uses TRBV7-9 and TRBJ2-7; D unclear. CDR3 loop: CASSFPWNEQYF. The CDR3 nucleotides are TGTGCCAGCAGCTTCCCATGGAACGAGCAGTACTTC. The complete variable domain, with remaining parts taken from reference TRBV7-9 and TRBJ2-7, reads DTGVSQNPRHKITKRGQNVTFRCDPISEHNRLYWYRQTLGQGPEFLTYFQNEAQLEKSRLLSDRFSAERPKGSFSTLEIQRTEQGDSAMYLCASSFPWNEQYFGPGTRLTVT.